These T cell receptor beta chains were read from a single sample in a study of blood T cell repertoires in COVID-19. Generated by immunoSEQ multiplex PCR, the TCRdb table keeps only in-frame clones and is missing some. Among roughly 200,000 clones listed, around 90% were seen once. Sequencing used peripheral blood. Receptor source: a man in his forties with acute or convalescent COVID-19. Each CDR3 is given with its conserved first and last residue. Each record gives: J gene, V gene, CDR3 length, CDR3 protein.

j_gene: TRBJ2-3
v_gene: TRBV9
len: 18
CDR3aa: CASSVETSGGSRTDTQYF

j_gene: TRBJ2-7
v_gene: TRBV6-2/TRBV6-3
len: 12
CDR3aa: CASSPTGNEQYF

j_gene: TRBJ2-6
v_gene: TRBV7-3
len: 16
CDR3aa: CASSLTGGAGANVLTF

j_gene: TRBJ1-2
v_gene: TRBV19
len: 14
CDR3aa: CASSIASGVNGYTF

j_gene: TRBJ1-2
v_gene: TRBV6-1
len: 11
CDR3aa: CASSELRGYTF

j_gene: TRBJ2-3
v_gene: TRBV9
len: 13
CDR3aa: CASSALSEDTQYF

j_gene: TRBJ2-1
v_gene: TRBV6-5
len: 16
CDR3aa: CASSYSLLGSYNEQFF

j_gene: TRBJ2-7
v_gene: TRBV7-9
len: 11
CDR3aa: CASSPFYEQYF

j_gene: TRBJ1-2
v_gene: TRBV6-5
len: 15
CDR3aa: CASRLRGRQDYGYTF

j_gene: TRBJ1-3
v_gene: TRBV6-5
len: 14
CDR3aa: CASMRGTSGNTIYF

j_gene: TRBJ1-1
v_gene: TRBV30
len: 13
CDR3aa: CAGQTGVNTEAFF

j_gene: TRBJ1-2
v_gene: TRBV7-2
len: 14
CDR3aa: CASSFAGRGSGYTF

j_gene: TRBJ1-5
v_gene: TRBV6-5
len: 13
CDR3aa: CASSYDTNQPQHF

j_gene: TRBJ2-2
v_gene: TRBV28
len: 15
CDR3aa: CASSFRSANTGELFF

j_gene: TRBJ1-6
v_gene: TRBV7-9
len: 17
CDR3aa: CASSRGQGADYNSPLHF

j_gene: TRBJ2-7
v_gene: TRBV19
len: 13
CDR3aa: CASSYGHKYEQYF

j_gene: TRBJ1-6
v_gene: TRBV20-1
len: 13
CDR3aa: CSANDRGASPLHF

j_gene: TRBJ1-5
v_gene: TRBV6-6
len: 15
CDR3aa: CASSYLDRDYQPQHF

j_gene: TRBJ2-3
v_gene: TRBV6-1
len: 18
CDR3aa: CASSVKGLVAGGSDTQYF

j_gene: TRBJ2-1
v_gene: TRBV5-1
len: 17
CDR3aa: CASSLRLAGNPYNEQFF

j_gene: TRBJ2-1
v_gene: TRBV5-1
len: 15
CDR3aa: CASSARDSPYNEQFF

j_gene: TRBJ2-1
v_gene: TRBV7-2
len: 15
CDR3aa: CASSLTAGTYNEQFF

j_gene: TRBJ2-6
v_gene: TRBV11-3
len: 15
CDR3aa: CASSPGGLGANVLTF

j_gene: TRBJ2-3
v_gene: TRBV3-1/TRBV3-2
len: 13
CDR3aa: CASSQGSPNTQYF

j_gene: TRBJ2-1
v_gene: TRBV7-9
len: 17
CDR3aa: CASSLVTSGGMYNEQFF

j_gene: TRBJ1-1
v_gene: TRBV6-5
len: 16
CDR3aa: CASSYSWSAENTEAFF

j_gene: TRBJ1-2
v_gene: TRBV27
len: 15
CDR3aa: CASSLGGAANYGYTF

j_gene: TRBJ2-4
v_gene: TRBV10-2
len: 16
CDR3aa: CASSVGFFLAKNIQYF

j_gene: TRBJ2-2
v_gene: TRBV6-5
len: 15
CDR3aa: CASSPDAADTGELFF

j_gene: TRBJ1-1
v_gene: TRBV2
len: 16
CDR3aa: CASRYRAGNADTEAFF

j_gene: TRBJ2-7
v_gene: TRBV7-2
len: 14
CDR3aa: CASSLIRGAYEQYF

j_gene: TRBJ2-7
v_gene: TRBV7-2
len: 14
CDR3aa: CASSFSGQGYEQYF

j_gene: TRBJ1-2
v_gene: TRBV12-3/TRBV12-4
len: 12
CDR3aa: CASSLRRDGYTF

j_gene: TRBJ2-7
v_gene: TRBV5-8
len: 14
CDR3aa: CASSLGGQSYEQYF

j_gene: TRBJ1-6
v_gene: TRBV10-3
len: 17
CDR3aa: CAISEAHRGPNNSPLHF

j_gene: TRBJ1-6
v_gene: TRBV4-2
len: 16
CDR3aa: CASSQDRDRANSPLHF

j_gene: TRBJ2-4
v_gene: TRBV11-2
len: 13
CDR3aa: CASSSPEGTRSNF

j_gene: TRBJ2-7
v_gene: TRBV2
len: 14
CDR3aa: CASRMGQVTYEQYF

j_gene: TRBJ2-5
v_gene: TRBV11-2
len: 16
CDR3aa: CASSPFGTGLLETQYF

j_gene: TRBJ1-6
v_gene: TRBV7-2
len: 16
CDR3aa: CASSSRDRGPGSPLHF

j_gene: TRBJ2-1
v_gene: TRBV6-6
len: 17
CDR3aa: CASSQQGAETFYNEQFF